One sample yielded the 23 T cell receptor beta chains listed below, sequenced in a study of blood T cell repertoires in COVID-19 (dated by TCRdb to 2020 to 2021). Libraries were constructed by the immunoSEQ multiplex PCR assay. What TCRdb holds here is the immuneACCESS table cut down to in-frame rearrangements. Part of the clones is not present; checked against another copy, under half of the missing clones reflect an unresolved V gene, and the others are unexplained. This sample has roughly 110,000 clones in its table, and around 88% of those were observed once. Under 20% of the sample comes from the top ten. Sequenced input: peripheral blood. These receptors all stem from a human donor with acute or convalescent COVID-19. The donor label of this sample is uncertain.

The chain couples TRBV29-1 to TRBJ2-3; 7 positions match TRBD1. The J segment lost 4 bases and the V segment lost 4 bases, leaving 2 bases of the junction unmatched. Per the germline V gene, CDR1 is SQVTM and CDR2 is ANQGSEA. The CDR3 is 12 amino acids. The CDR3: CSVVQGADTQYF. CDR3 DNA: TGCAGCGTTGTCCAGGGGGCAGATACGCAGTATTTT.

DNA of the CDR3: TGTGCCACCCGTGGAGCGGGAGGCCCGAGCAGTACAGATACGCAGTATTTT. Translated: CATRGAGGPSSTDTQYF. This chain joins TRBV10-3 and TRBJ2-3; 9 nucleotides agree with TRBD2. Germline CDR1 ENHRY, CDR2 SYGVKD. V trimming: 10 bases; J trimming: 3 bases; junction bases outside the gene matches: 17. CDR3 size: 17 residues.

This clone appeared a few times. The chain carries TRBV5-4 and TRBJ2-7; D is perhaps TRBD2 (5 bases). Germline loops: CDR1 SGHNT, CDR2 YYREEE (reference sequence). CDR3 length equals 12 residues. V was clipped by 2 bases and J by 6 bases, with 9 bases between them. The CDR3 loop reads CASSLLDGEQYF. The CDR3 nucleotides read TGTGCCAGCAGCTTACTAGACGGCGAGCAGTACTTC.

This chain joins TRBV19 and TRBJ1-3; D perhaps matches TRBD1 (6 bases). Germline V gene lookup returns CDR1 LNHDA and CDR2 SQIVND (reference sequence). V lost 6 bases, J lost 0 bases, and 12 bases lay in between. The CDR3 loop spans 15 amino acids. In DNA, the CDR3 is TGTGCCAGTAGCAGACAGGAGGCCTCTGGAAACACCATATATTTT. It encodes CASSRQEASGNTIYF.

V usage is TRBV29-1 and J usage is TRBJ2-1; D not certain. The CDR3 is made up of 11 amino acids. Germline V gives CDR1 SQVTM, CDR2 ANQGSEA. V was cut by 4 bases and J by 9 bases, with 10 bases left in between. This chain's CDR3 is CSVAPNVEQFF. CDR3 in DNA: TGCAGCGTTGCCCCTAATGTTGAGCAGTTCTTC.

The chain joins TRBV3-1 (or the pseudogene TRBV3-2) to TRBJ1-3; D uncertain. Trimming shortened V by 4 bases and J by 0 bases, and 16 bases separated the two germline ends. CDR1 and CDR2 from the germline V gene are LGHDT and YNNKEL (reference sequence). CDR3 length: 17 residues. The CDR3 nucleotides read TGTGCCAGCAGCCTTAATACAGTTTCGATCTCTGGAAACACCATATATTTT. Residues: CASSLNTVSISGNTIYF.

The rearrangement links TRBV6-5 to TRBJ1-1; 7 positions agree with TRBD1. Trimming took 0 bases from V and 4 from J; bases not matched to a gene: 5. The CDR3 runs to 15 residues. Germline loops: CDR1 MNHEY, CDR2 SVGAGI. DNA of the CDR3: TGTGCCAGCAGTTACTCGAAACAGGGGTTCACTGAAGCTTTCTTT. Amino acid sequence: CASSYSKQGFTEAFF.

The genes are TRBV12-5 and TRBJ2-3; unclear D gene. Trimming cost V 5 bases and J 0 bases, with 3 bases left between them. This CDR3 has 12 residues. From germline, CDR1 is LGHNT and CDR2 FRNRAP. CDR3 nucleotides: TGTGCTAGTGGTCTCAGCACAGATACGCAGTATTTT. It translates to CASGLSTDTQYF.

This clone was recorded once. The genes are TRBV5-1 and TRBJ2-3; 9 nucleotides agree with TRBD2. Germline assignment: CDR1 SGHRS and CDR2 YFSETQ. The junction had 0 bases not matched to a gene; V was cut back by 0 bases and J by 1 base. The CDR3 is 15 residues long. The CDR3 nucleotides are TGCGCCAGCAGCTTGGGGACTAGCGGCACAGATACGCAGTATTTT. This gives the protein CASSLGTSGTDTQYF.

This chain links TRBV10-3 with TRBJ1-1, with D unresolved. The CDR3 runs to 14 residues. Per the germline V gene, CDR1 is ENHRY and CDR2 is SYGVKD. V was pared by 0 bases and J by 1 base, with 6 bases between. The CDR3: CAISESAENTEAFF. The CDR3 DNA reads TGTGCCATCAGTGAGTCAGCGGAGAACACTGAAGCTTTCTTT.

This clone is a singleton in its sample. The CDR3 spells CAWSVLRQGATGYSPLHF. The CDR3 DNA reads TGTGCCTGGAGTGTATTAAGGCAGGGGGCGACGGGTTATTCACCCCTCCACTTT. The V call is TRBV30, the J call TRBJ1-6, with 8 bases matching TRBD1. J was trimmed by 8 bases and V by 0 bases; bases with no gene match: 15. CDR3 size: 18 residues. Germline V lookup: CDR1 GTSNPN, CDR2 SVGIG (reference sequence).

This chain connects TRBV7-2 to TRBJ1-3; D is undetermined. V shed 1 base and J shed 2 bases, with 6 bases lying between them. Germline values: CDR1 SGHTA, CDR2 FQGNSA. CDR3 size: 14 residues. This chain's CDR3 is CASSLGVTGNTIYF. The CDR3 DNA follows: TGTGCCAGCAGCTTAGGTGTCACTGGAAACACCATATATTTT.

The chain uses TRBV7-3 and TRBJ2-4; D remains ambiguous. This CDR3 region has 16 residues. V gave up 1 base and J gave up 0 bases, with 10 bases separating them. CDR1 is SGHTA, CDR2 FQGTGA, per germline. Here the CDR3 reads CASSLNGRIAKNIQYF. CDR3 nucleotide sequence: TGTGCCAGCAGCTTAAACGGCAGGATAGCCAAAAACATTCAGTACTTC.

This rearrangement joins TRBV11-2 to TRBJ1-6; D ambiguous. Germline V gene data show CDR1 as SGHAT and CDR2 as FQNNGV. The CDR3 has 14 residues. V was cut by 2 bases and J by 9 bases, with 11 bases left in between. The CDR3 region has the DNA TGTGCCAGCAGCTTATCCCAGATCAGTTCACCCCTCCACTTT. Encoded protein: CASSLSQISSPLHF.

This clone was detected only once. The chain recombines TRBV7-9 with TRBJ2-7; weak D call: TRBD1 (6 bases). The CDR3 extends over 15 amino acids. V was shortened by 9 bases and J by 5 bases, with 23 bases between the two germline ends. Germline-derived CDR1 and CDR2 are SEHNR and FQNEAQ (reference sequence). CDR3 residues: CARNSPGQSPHEQYF. CDR3 bases: TGTGCCAGAAACTCTCCGGGACAATCCCCGCACGAGCAGTACTTC.

This chain links TRBV27 with TRBJ2-2; 10 bases align to TRBD2. CDR3 size: 17 residues. J was trimmed by 5 bases and V by 6 bases; bases with no gene match: 12. Germline lookup yields CDR1 MNHEY and CDR2 SMNVEV (reference sequence). The CDR3 protein is CASRSRLAGVNTGELFF. Here the CDR3 DNA reads TGTGCCAGCAGATCCCGGCTAGCGGGAGTTAATACCGGGGAGCTGTTTTTT.

The table lists this clone with a count of one. The J gene is TRBJ2-5, the V gene TRBV27; 8 bases map to TRBD2. The CDR3 consists of 15 residues. Germline V gives CDR1 MNHEY, CDR2 SMNVEV (reference sequence). Trimming cost V 5 bases and J 4 bases; bases outside gene matches: 9. CDR3 sequence reads: CASSKAGALRETQYF. CDR3 bases: TGTGCCAGCAGTAAAGCGGGAGCCCTGAGAGAGACCCAGTACTTC.

The gene calls are TRBV28 and TRBJ2-1; TRBD1 aligns across 7 bases. V trimming: 5 bases; J trimming: 5 bases; junction bases outside the gene matches: 12. This CDR3 comprises 16 residues. The germline CDR1 and CDR2 sequences are MDHEN and SYDVKM. Written as DNA, the CDR3 is TGTGCCAGCAGTGCCCAACCGGGACAGACTGACAATGAGCAGTTCTTC. The encoded protein is CASSAQPGQTDNEQFF.

The chain has TRBV5-6 and TRBJ1-2; 8 bases fit TRBD1. From germline, CDR1 is SGHDT and CDR2 YYEEEE. This CDR3 has 16 amino acids. V was pared by 0 bases and J by 8 bases, with 12 bases of the junction left unmatched. CDR3 loop: CASSLGQGALQDGYTF. As DNA, the CDR3 is TGTGCCAGCAGCTTGGGGCAGGGGGCGCTCCAGGACGGCTACACCTTC.

Comments on this clone: Other DNA sequences in the sample encode the same CDR3. The chain links TRBV6-5 to TRBJ1-2; D remains unclear. Per germline, CDR1 MNHEY and CDR2 SVGAGI. This CDR3 region has 11 residues. V shed 6 bases and J shed 5 bases, with 7 bases lying between them. The CDR3 here is CASSLGYGYTF. The CDR3 coding sequence is TGTGCCAGCAGCCTCGGGTATGGCTACACCTTC.

CDR3 sequence reads: CATSRDRNRVQYF. The DNA for the CDR3 is TGTGCCACCAGCAGAGACAGGAACAGGGTGCAGTACTTC. The chain recombines TRBV15 with TRBJ2-7, with D possibly matching TRBD1 (6 bases). The CDR3 loop spans 13 amino acids. Trimming took 0 bases from V and 9 from J, leaving 12 bases between them. From germline, CDR1 is LNHNV and CDR2 YYDKDF (reference sequence).

J is TRBJ2-3 and V is TRBV6-5; 7 positions match TRBD2. The CDR3 is made up of 16 amino acids. V was clipped by 2 bases and J by 2 bases; unmatched bases: 7. Germline V CDR1 and CDR2: MNHEY, SVGAGI. CDR3 sequence: CASSYGGGAYTDTQYF. In DNA form, the CDR3 reads TGTGCCAGCAGTTACGGGGGGGGTGCCTACACAGATACGCAGTATTTT.

V gene TRBV28 combines with J gene TRBJ1-5; D is possibly TRBD1 (6 bases). The CDR3 loop spans 13 amino acids. Trimming took off 8 bases at V and 0 bases at J, with 8 bases between the two ends. Germline loops: CDR1 MDHEN, CDR2 SYDVKM. This CDR3 reads CASGGHSNQPQHF. DNA for the CDR3: TGTGCCAGCGGGGGACATAGCAATCAGCCCCAGCATTTT.